This is a list of T cell receptor beta chains from one sample in a study of blood T cells in healthy people across ages. TCRdb independently ran MiXCR on the 5' RACE reads; one entry per CDR3 protein. The table records some 1.5 million distinct CDR3 sequences, 28% of them present only once. Sample: blood. The receptors originated from a young woman in good health. Both conserved end residues are part of each CDR3. D genes are given only for firm matches. A row's size may be missing; if present it is once, few, many or a size class.

TRBJ2-3 TRBD2 once TRBV7-2 CASSFGTSLDTQYF TGTGCCAGCAGCTTCGGGACTAGCCTAGATACGCAGTATTTT
TRBJ1-1 - - TRBV6-2/TRBV6-3 CASSYPGRGNTEAFF TGTGCCAGCAGTTACCCCGGACGGGGGAACACTGAAGCTTTCTTT
TRBJ2-1 TRBD1 few TRBV18 CASSLNRDRGNEQFF TGTGCCAGCTCGTTAAACCGGGACAGGGGCAATGAGCAGTTCTTC
TRBJ1-6 - few TRBV7-2 CASRQGSYNSPLHF TGTGCCAGCAGGCAGGGCTCCTATAATTCACCCCTCCACTTT
TRBJ2-3 TRBD2 few TRBV2 CASRTSGRARDTQYF TGTGCCAGCAGGACTAGCGGGAGGGCCAGAGATACGCAGTATTTT
TRBJ2-2 - - TRBV12-3/TRBV12-4 CASTLDILFNTGELFF TGTGCCAGCACCCTGGACATACTCTTTAACACCGGGGAGCTGTTTTTT
TRBJ2-7 - - TRBV12-1 CASSPKRRPGQYF TGTGCCAGCAGCCCCAAAAGGCGCCCAGGGCAGTACTTC
TRBJ2-7 - - TRBV5-1 CTSSLTSYEQYF TGCACCAGCAGTTTGACTTCCTACGAGCAGTACTTC
TRBJ2-7 - few TRBV6-5 CASSRYPGSYEQYF TGTGCCAGCAGTAGGTACCCAGGTTCCTACGAGCAGTACTTC
TRBJ2-1 TRBD1 few TRBV12-5 CASGPDRGQGEQFF TGTGCTAGTGGCCCGGACAGGGGGCAAGGTGAGCAGTTCTTC